A single sample is the source of the 32 T cell receptor beta chains below, sequenced in a study of T cell changes during pregnancy in multiple sclerosis. TCRdb's table, derived via immunoSEQ multiplex PCR, lists solely in-frame clones and lacks some. This sample has 50,000 to 60,000 clones; 85% to 90% occur once, and the top ten carry 0.55% to 0.6%. This specimen consisted of CD4+ T cells from peripheral blood mononuclear cells, obtained in the first trimester of pregnancy. Receptors originate from a female donor with multiple sclerosis, enrolled in a pregnancy study.

Remarks on this clone: Other DNA sequences in this sample translate to the same CDR3. The chain recombines TRBV9 with TRBJ2-3; D might be TRBD2 (5 bases). Trimming shortened V by 0 bases and J by 6 bases, and 8 bases separated the two germline ends. This CDR3 spans 13 amino acids. CDR1 is SGDLS, CDR2 YYNGEE, per germline. DNA for the CDR3: TGTGCCAGCAGCGTAGATTCGGGGGATACGCAGTATTTT. Translating gives CASSVDSGDTQYF.

V usage is TRBV4-3 and J usage is TRBJ2-7; TRBD1 matches at 7 bases. The CDR3 is 15 amino acids. V lost 4 bases and J lost 5; bases outside the gene matches: 11. The germline CDR1 and CDR2 sequences are LGHNA and YSLEER. This chain's CDR3 is CASSRTAQGRDEQYF. CDR3 sequence (DNA): TGCGCCAGCAGCCGGACGGCACAGGGGCGCGACGAGCAGTACTTC.

The V and J genes are TRBV9 and TRBJ2-5; tentatively, D is TRBD2 (5 bases). From germline, CDR1 is SGDLS and CDR2 YYNGEE. The CDR3 extends over 12 amino acids. V was shortened by 1 base and J by 7 bases, with 8 bases between the two germline ends. CDR3 nucleotides: TGTGCCAGCAGCGTACTAGAGGGGACCCAGTACTTC. Amino acid sequence: CASSVLEGTQYF.

V usage is TRBV5-1 and J usage is TRBJ2-2, with TRBD2 matching 10 bases. Trimming removed 1 base from V and 4 bases from J; junction bases left unmatched: 10. Per the germline V gene, CDR1 is SGHRS and CDR2 is YFSETQ. This CDR3 has 18 residues. The CDR3 bases are TGCGCCAGCAGCTTGACTTTTCGAGCGGGAGGGCCCACCGGGGAGCTGTTTTTT. Residues: CASSLTFRAGGPTGELFF. The variable domain in full, completed from reference TRBV5-1 and TRBJ2-2, reads KAGVTQTPRYLIKTRGQQVTLSCSPISGHRSVSWYQQTPGQGLQFLFEYFSETQRNKGNFPGRFSGRQFSNSRSEMNVSTLELGDSALYLCASSLTFRAGGPTGELFFGEGSRLTVL.

This clone was observed a few times. The CDR3 nucleotides are TGTGCCAGCAGTGAAGGGCGGAGGGGAGCGGTCGGTCAGCCCCAGCATTTT. The encoded protein is CASSEGRRGAVGQPQHF. V gene TRBV6-1 combines with J gene TRBJ1-5; D is possibly TRBD1 (5 bases). The V and J ends lost 1 base and 6 bases respectively, with 19 bases between them. The CDR3 is made up of 17 amino acids. From germline, CDR1 is MNHNS and CDR2 SASEGT.

J is TRBJ1-5 and V is TRBV27, with TRBD1 matching 9 bases. V shed 4 bases and J 9 bases; nucleotides not matched to a gene: 4. The CDR3 is 13 amino acids. Germline lookup yields CDR1 MNHEY and CDR2 SMNVEV (reference sequence). The CDR3: CASSWDRESPQHF. CDR3 nucleotides: TGTGCCAGCAGTTGGGACAGGGAGTCGCCCCAGCATTTT.

The chain couples TRBV5-4 to TRBJ1-1; 8 nucleotides match TRBD1. V dropped 4 bases and J dropped 6; count of bases not matched to a gene: 5. Germline CDR1 SGHNT, CDR2 YYREEE (reference sequence). This CDR3 is built from 13 residues. The CDR3 is CASSADRASEAFF. CDR3 DNA sequence: TGTGCCAGCAGCGCGGACAGGGCCTCTGAAGCTTTCTTT.

The chain couples TRBV15 to TRBJ1-1, with 8 bases matching TRBD1. The CDR3 sequence is 14 residues long. The germline V gene encodes CDR1 LNHNV and CDR2 YYDKDF (reference sequence). The ends lost 3 bases at V and 3 bases at J; junction bases unmatched: 3. The CDR3 sequence: CATSSPGGDTEAFF. The CDR3 DNA reads as TGTGCCACCAGCAGTCCAGGGGGCGACACTGAAGCTTTCTTT.

This CDR3 reads CASSFRRGGETQYF. As DNA, the CDR3 is TGTGCCAGCAGCTTCCGTCGGGGGGGAGAGACCCAGTACTTC. The J gene is TRBJ2-5, the V gene TRBV7-2, with 8 bases matching TRBD2. Losses at the gene ends were 3 bases for V and 4 bases for J; bases not matched to a gene: 4. The CDR3 is 14 residues long. The germline V gene encodes CDR1 SGHTA and CDR2 FQGNSA. Full variable domain (missing parts from reference TRBV7-2 and TRBJ2-5): GAGVSQSPSNKVTEKGKDVELRCDPISGHTALYWYRQSLGQGLEFLIYFQGNSAPDKSGLPSDRFSAERTGGSVSTLTIQRTQQEDSAVYLCASSFRRGGETQYFGPGTRLLVL.

The chain couples TRBV7-2 to TRBJ1-3, with TRBD1 matching over 10 bases. The CDR3 totals 18 residues. CDR1 is SGHTA, CDR2 FQGNSA, per germline. Trimming took 2 bases from V and 0 from J; bases not matched to a gene: 7. The DNA of the CDR3 is TGTGCCAGCAGCTTATATGGACAGGGGGAAAGCTCTGGAAACACCATATATTTT. Translated, it gives CASSLYGQGESSGNTIYF.

The chain is built from TRBV9 and TRBJ2-3, with 8 bases lining up with TRBD2. After removal of 0 bases from V and 2 bases from J, the junction contained 8 bases not matched to a gene. The CDR3 loop spans 17 amino acids. Germline V gene lookup returns CDR1 SGDLS and CDR2 YYNGEE. CDR3 region: CASSVEPTGGATDTQYF. The CDR3 region has the DNA TGTGCCAGCAGCGTAGAGCCGACCGGGGGGGCCACAGATACGCAGTATTTT.

The genes are TRBV5-1 and TRBJ2-7, with D hard to call. The length of the CDR3 is 14 residues. V was pared by 7 bases and J by 0 bases, with 14 bases between. Germline CDR1 is SGHRS and CDR2 is YFSETQ. CDR3 coding DNA: TGCGCCAGCTCGAACTTCTTGAGCTCCTACGAGCAGTACTTC. Translation gives CASSNFLSSYEQYF.

The V and J genes are TRBV6-1 and TRBJ1-4; D is ambiguous. V was cut by 5 bases and J by 5 bases, with 15 bases left in between. The V gene's germline CDR1 is MNHNS and CDR2 SASEGT. The CDR3 covers 15 residues. The CDR3 is CASSPRGKTNEKLFF. In DNA form, the CDR3 reads TGTGCCAGCAGTCCCCGGGGAAAGACCAATGAAAAACTGTTTTTT.

The J gene is TRBJ1-5, the V gene TRBV7-9; D not resolved. This CDR3 contains 12 residues. V lost 4 bases and J 3 bases, leaving 4 bases between the germline ends. Looked up from germline, CDR1 is SEHNR and CDR2 is FQNEAQ (reference sequence). CDR3 loop: CASSSNNQPQHF. CDR3 nucleotide sequence: TGTGCCAGCAGCTCTAACAATCAGCCCCAGCATTTT.

V usage is TRBV7-2 and J usage is TRBJ2-7; TRBD2 might be the D (6 bases). Germline V gene lookup returns CDR1 SGHTA and CDR2 FQGNSA. Trimming removed 5 bases at V and 0 bases at J, with 20 bases between. This CDR3 is 17 amino acids long. This chain's CDR3 is CASSRFTGTSDSYEQYF. Here the CDR3 DNA reads TGTGCCAGCAGCAGATTCACCGGGACTTCTGACTCCTACGAGCAGTACTTC.

The chain uses TRBV28 and TRBJ1-5; no clear D. Germline V lookup: CDR1 MDHEN, CDR2 SYDVKM. V gave up 8 bases and J gave up 1 base, with 18 bases separating them. The CDR3 loop spans 16 amino acids. The CDR3 bases are TGTGCCAGCGGCTCGGAGGGAGGTTACAGCAATCAGCCCCAGCATTTT. As protein: CASGSEGGYSNQPQHF.

The chain recombines TRBV6-6 with TRBJ2-2; D is unclear. V was trimmed by 4 bases and J by 8 bases, leaving 5 bases between them. This CDR3 is built from 11 residues. The germline gives CDR1 MNHNY, CDR2 SVGAGI (reference sequence). Here the CDR3 DNA reads TGTGCCAGCAGTTCTATAGGGGAGCTGTTTTTT. Its protein is CASSSIGELFF.

The J gene is TRBJ2-5, the V gene TRBV9; no reliable D call. The CDR3 covers 16 residues. Per the germline V gene, CDR1 is SGDLS and CDR2 is YYNGEE. The V end lost 4 bases, the J end lost 2 bases, and 18 bases lay between the germline ends. CDR3 sequence (DNA): TGTGCCAGCAGCCCGTTAGCATCCTTAACTCAAGAGACCCAGTACTTC. This codes for CASSPLASLTQETQYF.

This chain joins TRBV6-6 and TRBJ2-3; 8 bases map to TRBD1. The V gene's germline CDR1 is MNHNY and CDR2 SVGAGI (reference sequence). Trimming removed 6 bases from V and 0 bases from J; junction bases left unmatched: 5. The CDR3 runs to 15 residues. The CDR3 sequence is CASRKQGVSTDTQYF. The CDR3 DNA sequence: TGTGCCAGCAGAAAACAGGGGGTTAGCACAGATACGCAGTATTTT.

This clone appeared a single time. This chain connects TRBV27 to TRBJ2-7; 8 bases line up with TRBD1. The ends lost 6 bases at V and 6 bases at J; junction bases unmatched: 10. CDR3 length: 14 amino acids. CDR1 MNHEY and CDR2 SMNVEV come from the germline V gene (reference sequence). For the CDR3, the DNA is TGTGCCAGCAGCCGGACAGGGAAGTTCGGCGAGCAGTACTTC. This translates into CASSRTGKFGEQYF.

The gene calls are TRBV11-2 and TRBJ1-1; 8 bases line up with TRBD1. CDR3 length: 15 residues. Germline lookup yields CDR1 SGHAT and CDR2 FQNNGV. V lost 2 bases, J lost 4 bases, and 6 bases stayed unmatched. The CDR3 protein is CASSLPGTGGTEAFF. The CDR3 coding sequence is TGTGCCAGCAGCTTACCCGGGACAGGAGGCACTGAAGCTTTCTTT.

CDR3 residues: CATSRDGGGPNTEAFF. Written as DNA, the CDR3 is TGTGCCACCAGCAGAGATGGCGGGGGCCCGAACACTGAAGCTTTCTTT. V and J are TRBV15 and TRBJ1-1; tentative D call: TRBD1 (6 bases). The germline CDR1 and CDR2 sequences are LNHNV and YYDKDF (reference sequence). V was trimmed by 0 bases and J by 1 base, leaving 12 bases between them. The CDR3 is made up of 16 amino acids.

The chain links TRBV19 to TRBJ1-5, with 9 bases identical to TRBD1. With 4 bases clipped from V and 5 bases from J, the junction kept 18 bases outside the gene matches. The CDR3 loop spans 19 amino acids. Germline V gene lookup returns CDR1 LNHDA and CDR2 SQIVND (reference sequence). CDR3 coding DNA: TGTGCCAGTAGTACCCGATCCCTCCTACAGGGGGCATCGGATCAGCCCCAGCATTTT. This sequence encodes CASSTRSLLQGASDQPQHF.

This clone was observed a handful of times. The chain combines TRBV28 with TRBJ2-1; possibly TRBD1 for D (5 bases). The V and J ends lost 1 base and 3 bases respectively, with 10 bases between them. Germline values: CDR1 MDHEN, CDR2 SYDVKM. The CDR3 is made up of 15 amino acids. The CDR3 spells CASSLSQGRYNEQFF. CDR3 coding DNA: TGTGCCAGCAGTTTATCGCAGGGCCGCTACAATGAGCAGTTCTTC.

CDR3 amino acids: CASSLPKGYRNTIYF. The CDR3 DNA sequence: TGTGCCAGCAGCTTACCCAAGGGGTATAGAAACACCATATATTTT. The V and J genes are TRBV11-2 and TRBJ1-3; D might be TRBD1 (5 bases). V was cut by 2 bases and J by 5 bases, with 13 bases left in between. CDR1 and CDR2 (germline): SGHAT, FQNNGV. The CDR3 has 15 residues.

This clone came up once. This chain connects TRBV28 to TRBJ2-5; the match to TRBD2 covers 7 bases. V lost 4 bases, J lost 2 bases, and 1 base stayed unmatched. Germline CDR1 and CDR2: MDHEN and SYDVKM. There are 13 residues in the CDR3. Here the CDR3 DNA reads TGTGCCAGCAGTTGGGGGGGGCAAGAGACCCAGTACTTC. Translation gives CASSWGGQETQYF. Full variable domain (rest looked up from reference TRBV28 and TRBJ2-5): DVKVTQSSRYLVKRTGEKVFLECVQDMDHENMFWYRQDPGLGLRLIYFSYDVKMKEKGDIPEGYSVSREKKERFSLILESASTNQTSMYLCASSWGGQETQYFGPGTRLLVL.

This rearrangement joins TRBV9 to TRBJ2-7; D not certain. V lost 2 bases and J 0 bases, leaving 6 bases between the germline ends. The CDR3 is 13 amino acids. Germline assignment: CDR1 SGDLS and CDR2 YYNGEE. Here the CDR3 DNA reads TGTGCCAGCAGCGTTGTCAGCTCCTACGAGCAGTACTTC. It yields the protein CASSVVSSYEQYF.

The rearrangement uses TRBV5-1 and TRBJ1-3; 9 bases agree with TRBD1. Looked up from germline, CDR1 is SGHRS and CDR2 is YFSETQ. This CDR3 spans 14 amino acids. J was trimmed by 4 bases and V by 5 bases; bases with no gene match: 4. The CDR3 sequence is CASSRTGEGNTIYF. DNA of the CDR3: TGCGCCAGCAGTCGGACAGGGGAAGGAAACACCATATATTTT. Full variable domain (rest looked up from reference TRBV5-1 and TRBJ1-3): KAGVTQTPRYLIKTRGQQVTLSCSPISGHRSVSWYQQTPGQGLQFLFEYFSETQRNKGNFPGRFSGRQFSNSRSEMNVSTLELGDSALYLCASSRTGEGNTIYFGEGSWLTVV.

This chain joins TRBV28 and TRBJ2-1; tentative D call: TRBD2 (5 bases). The CDR3 runs to 18 residues. V was clipped by 4 bases and J by 0 bases, with 19 bases between them. Germline CDR1 MDHEN, CDR2 SYDVKM. DNA for the CDR3: TGTGCCAGCAGTTCGGCGGGCCTTAGCGCGAGCTCCTACAATGAGCAGTTCTTC. Translated, it gives CASSSAGLSASSYNEQFF.

CDR3 sequence reads: CASSRDRGGTEAFF. CDR3 in DNA: TGTGCCAGCTCCCGGGACAGGGGTGGGACTGAAGCTTTCTTT. The rearrangement links TRBV18 to TRBJ1-1; TRBD1 aligns across 10 bases. Losses at the gene ends were 6 bases for V and 5 bases for J; bases not matched to a gene: 6. This CDR3 contains 14 residues. Germline V gene data show CDR1 as KGHSH and CDR2 as LQKENI.

This chain joins TRBV30 and TRBJ2-7; D might be TRBD2 (6 bases). Trimming left V 3 bases short and J 5 bases short, with 14 bases between. The CDR3 sequence is 13 residues long. Germline V CDR1 and CDR2: GTSNPN, SVGIG (reference sequence). The CDR3 is CAWRIPGLDEQYF. The CDR3 coding sequence is TGTGCCTGGAGAATACCGGGACTTGACGAGCAGTACTTC.

This chain joins TRBV5-6 and TRBJ2-3; 7 bases are shared with TRBD2. Germline values: CDR1 SGHDT, CDR2 YYEEEE. Unmatched junction bases numbered 13, after V lost 4 bases and J lost 5 bases. The CDR3 extends over 16 amino acids. The CDR3 nucleotides are TGTGCCAGCAGCCTGGCTGCGGGAGCGATGAGAGATACGCAGTATTTT. This encodes CASSLAAGAMRDTQYF.